The clone carrying this T cell receptor beta chain was counted between two and nine times. The antigen is unknown. The sample is drawn from a study of response to subunit inactivated influenza vaccine. Broader study findings: Every seasonal influenza vaccination brings in few new T cells, the authors suggested.

TCRdb independently ran MiXCR on the RT-PCR reads; one entry per CDR3 protein. The table has about 500,000 distinct CDR3 sequences, more than 15% seen once. Material: CD4+ T cells sorted from PBMCs, obtained around 25 months after vaccination. This receptor was obtained from a man between 50 and 75 years old who received an inactivated influenza vaccine.

The CDR3 protein is CASSFGAGGHSGELFF. The CDR3, as DNA: TGCGCCAGCAGCTTCGGAGCGGGGGGGCATTCCGGGGAGCTGTTTTTT. The genes are TRBV5-1 and TRBJ2-2, with 10 bases fitting TRBD2. The CDR3 spans 16 residues. Losses at the gene ends were 2 bases for V and 6 bases for J; bases not matched to a gene: 7. CDR1 and CDR2 from the germline V gene are SGHRS and YFSETQ. Supplemented by reference TRBV5-1 and TRBJ2-2, the full variable domain reads KAGVTQTPRYLIKTRGQQVTLSCSPISGHRSVSWYQQTPGQGLQFLFEYFSETQRNKGNFPGRFSGRQFSNSRSEMNVSTLELGDSALYLCASSFGAGGHSGELFFGEGSRLTVL.